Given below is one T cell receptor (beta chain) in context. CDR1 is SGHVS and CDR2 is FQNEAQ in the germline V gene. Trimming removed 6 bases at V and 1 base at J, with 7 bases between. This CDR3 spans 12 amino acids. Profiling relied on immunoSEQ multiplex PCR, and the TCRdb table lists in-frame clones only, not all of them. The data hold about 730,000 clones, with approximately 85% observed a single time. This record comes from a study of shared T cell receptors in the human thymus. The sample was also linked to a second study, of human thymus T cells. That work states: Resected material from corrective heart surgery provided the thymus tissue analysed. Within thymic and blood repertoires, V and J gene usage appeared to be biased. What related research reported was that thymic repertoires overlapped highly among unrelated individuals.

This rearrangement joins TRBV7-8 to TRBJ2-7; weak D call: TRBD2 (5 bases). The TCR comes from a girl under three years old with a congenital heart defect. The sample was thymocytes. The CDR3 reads CASRSGSYEQYF. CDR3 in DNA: TGTGCCAGCAGGTCGGGGTCCTACGAGCAGTACTTC.